This T cell receptor beta chain came from a study of cytomegalovirus exposure and HLA in healthy donors. This clone has a handful of counts. Its matching antigen is unknown. Study findings and constraints: Most observed TCR sequences were rare, whereas some public TCRs were detected in many donors.

Trimming took 0 bases from V and 5 from J, leaving 17 bases between them. Germline V gives CDR1 SGHNT, CDR2 YYREEE (reference sequence). The CDR3 runs 16 residues. Healthy bone marrow donors made up the cohort. Donors were nominally healthy when sampled, though unrecorded immune exposures were likely. It was with 60 Vbeta and 13 Jbeta primers that the PCR ran. The data were produced by immunoSEQ multiplex PCR, yet TCRdb's version contains in-frame clones alone and is incomplete. The table records approximately 220,000 clones, more than 60% of them present only once. The sequencing input was PBMCs. The clonotype originates from a girl aged 2 to 9 in good health and CMV-seronegative. The chain carries TRBV5-4 and TRBJ1-2; D unresolved. CDR3 sequence: CASSLGQSSGTYGYTF. The CDR3 coding sequence is TGTGCCAGCAGCTTGGGGCAATCGAGCGGAACTTATGGCTACACCTTC.